The rows below give T cell receptor beta chains drawn from one sample of a study of post-analysis software for immune sequencing data. TCRdb ran MiXCR on the PCR reads and lists one entry per CDR3 protein. Counted here are roughly 800,000 distinct CDR3 sequences, about 53% occurring once; the ten biggest clones make up 4% to 5.5%. Sequencing was performed on blood. The receptors were sampled from a girl aged 5-17 years with multiple sclerosis. Both conserved end residues are part of each CDR3. The order of the fields is V gene, J gene, D gene, clone size, CDR3 DNA, CDR3 protein. A D gene is named only where the DNA matches it firmly. Size is stated for part of the rows, as once, few or many counts, or as a class when the clone is expanded.

>TRBV29-1|TRBJ2-7|TRBD1|NA
TGCAGCGTTATGGACAGGGCTTCCTCCTACGAGCAGTACTTC
CSVMDRASSYEQYF
>TRBV7-9|TRBJ2-1|TRBD2|NA
TGTGCCAGCAGCCCACCACCGATCGGGAGGGATCTGTTTGAGCAGTTCTTC
CASSPPPIGRDLFEQFF
>TRBV6-5|TRBJ2-7|TRBD2|NA
TGTGCCAGCAGTGACTGGACTAGCGGGAGGGCCGAGCAGTACTTC
CASSDWTSGRAEQYF
>TRBV20-1|TRBJ1-5|NA|NA
TGCAGTGCTAGCCTAGCAGAAGGTTGGGGCGGGCCCCAGCATTTT
CSASLAEGWGGPQHF
>TRBV4-1|TRBJ2-5|TRBD1|NA
TGCGCCAGCAGCCGCGACAGGGTTGGGGAGACCCAGTACTTC
CASSRDRVGETQYF
>TRBV5-1|TRBJ2-3|NA|few
TGCGCCAGCAGATCTGGAGATACGCAGTATTTT
CASRSGDTQYF
>TRBV5-1|TRBJ2-2|NA|NA
TGCGCCAGCAGCTTCTCCGTGACAGCCTTGGCCGGGGAGCTGTTTTTT
CASSFSVTALAGELFF
>TRBV20-1|TRBJ2-7|NA|few
TGCAGTGCCTCCTTCCAGGGGCCCTACGAGCAGTACTTC
CSASFQGPYEQYF
>TRBV24-1|TRBJ2-5|TRBD1|NA
TGTGCCACCAGTGATGTTGGGACAGGGATGCAAGAGACCCAGTACTTC
CATSDVGTGMQETQYF
>TRBV7-3|TRBJ2-5|NA|NA
TGTGCCAGCAGCTCCGACTCCCGAACTCAGTACTTC
CASSSDSRTQYF
>TRBV20-1|TRBJ2-1|TRBD1|NA
TGCAGTGCTAGAGTTGCCGGGACAGGGGAGTTCTTC
CSARVAGTGEFF
>TRBV12-3/TRBV12-4|TRBJ2-7|TRBD2|NA
TGTGCCAGCAGTTTACCGGGACTAGGGGGCTCCTACGAGCAGTACTTC
CASSLPGLGGSYEQYF
>TRBV20-1|TRBJ2-7|NA|few
TGCAGTGCTAGAAGGACGGGACAAGGCGAGCAGTACTTC
CSARRTGQGEQYF
>TRBV6-1|TRBJ2-7|NA|few
TGTGCCAGCAGTGAAGGAGATTACCCCGGGACGAGAGCCTACGAGCAGTACTTC
CASSEGDYPGTRAYEQYF
>TRBV7-3|TRBJ2-1|TRBD1|NA
TGTGCCAGCAGCTTAACGAGTGGGACAGGGGTTGAGCAGTTCTTC
CASSLTSGTGVEQFF
>TRBV6-5|TRBJ2-1|TRBD1|once
TGTGCCAGCTATTTCACCGGACAGGGGCACTACAATGAGCAGTTCTTC
CASYFTGQGHYNEQFF
>TRBV15|TRBJ1-2|NA|NA
TGTGCCACCAGCAGAGAGGTCTGGGAGTATGGCTACACCTTC
CATSREVWEYGYTF
>TRBV12-3/TRBV12-4|TRBJ2-4|NA|NA
TGTGCCAACAGTGTCCGGGATAAAAACATTCAGTACTTC
CANSVRDKNIQYF
>TRBV9|TRBJ2-1|NA|NA
TGTGCCAGCAGCGTAGCAGGCGATAACAATGAGCAGTTCTTC
CASSVAGDNNEQFF
>TRBV5-5|TRBJ2-1|TRBD2|few
TGTGCCAGCAGCTTGGGACCGGCTAGCGGGTACAATGAGCAGTTCTTC
CASSLGPASGYNEQFF
>TRBV5-1|TRBJ1-1|NA|few
TGCGCCAGCAGCTTGGCTAGGCCGAACACTGAAGCTTTCTTT
CASSLARPNTEAFF
>TRBV5-6|TRBJ2-5|NA|NA
TGTGCCAGCAGCTCCGCCACGCCCGATGAGCAGTACTTC
CASSSATPDEQYF
>TRBV29-1|TRBJ2-5|NA|NA
TGCAGCGTTGTTGGTTTAGAGACCCAGTACTTC
CSVVGLETQYF
>TRBV29-1|TRBJ2-1|TRBD2|NA
TGCAGCGTTGCCGGGACTAGCGGGGCGAGGAATGAGCAGTTCTTC
CSVAGTSGARNEQFF
>TRBV5-1|TRBJ1-4|NA|NA
TGCGCCAGCAGCTTGGGGAAGAGCGAAAAACTGTTTTTT
CASSLGKSEKLFF
>TRBV29-1|TRBJ1-2|TRBD1|many
TGCAGCGTGACCGACAGGGGGCGGAATGGCTACACCTTC
CSVTDRGRNGYTF
>TRBV6-6|TRBJ2-1|NA|NA
TGTGCCAGCAGTCGAAACCGGGAGTGGGACAATGAGCAGTTCTTC
CASSRNREWDNEQFF
>TRBV7-6|TRBJ2-7|NA|NA
TGTGCCAGCAGCTCAGGGGGGCGAAACGAGCAGTACTTC
CASSSGGRNEQYF
>TRBV29-1|TRBJ2-3|TRBD2|NA
TGCAGCGGCCAACGCGGAGCGGGAGGCACAGATACGCAGTATTTT
CSGQRGAGGTDTQYF
>TRBV14|TRBJ1-1|TRBD1|NA
TGTGCCAGCAGCTCCCCCGGACAGGGAGTGACTGAAGCTTTCTTT
CASSSPGQGVTEAFF
>TRBV5-1|TRBJ2-6|NA|NA
TGCGCCAGCAGCTCAGGAGCTGGGGCCAACGTCCGGACTTTC
CASSSGAGANVRTF
>TRBV11-2|TRBJ2-4|NA|NA
TGTGCCAGCAGCTTAGCAGCGGTGTTAGCCAAAAACATTCAGTACTTC
CASSLAAVLAKNIQYF
>TRBV29-1|TRBJ2-7|NA|NA
TGCAGCGCCCGACTAGGCGGGCCCTACGAGCAGTACTTC
CSARLGGPYEQYF
>TRBV29-1|TRBJ2-5|NA|few
TGCAGCGTTGAAGAAATAGGGGCGGAGACCCAGTACTTC
CSVEEIGAETQYF
>TRBV6-5|TRBJ2-7|NA|few
TGTGCCAGCAGCCGCGTCACGGGGGCCGGAGAGCAGTACTTC
CASSRVTGAGEQYF
>TRBV9|TRBJ1-1|TRBD1|NA
TGTGCCAGCGGGGGGGACAGGGGGAACACTGAAGCTTTCTTT
CASGGDRGNTEAFF
>TRBV6-6|TRBJ2-3|TRBD1|NA
TGTGCCAGCAGTTCACTAAGACAGGGGGTAACAGATACGCAGTATTTT
CASSSLRQGVTDTQYF
>TRBV20-1|TRBJ2-5|TRBD1|NA
TGCAGTGCTAGAGATCCCGGACAGGGGGTGAAGACCCAGTACTTC
CSARDPGQGVKTQYF
>TRBV27|TRBJ1-2|NA|few
TGTGCCAGCAGTTTGAGGCTGAGACTAGGGCCTTTTGGCTACACCTTC
CASSLRLRLGPFGYTF
>TRBV10-2|TRBJ2-6|NA|NA
TGCGCCAGCTACAACCCCTCTCTGGGGGCCAACGTCCTGACTTTC
CASYNPSLGANVLTF
>TRBV6-1|TRBJ1-5|NA|NA
TGTGCCAGCAGTGCGACGAGCAATCAGCCCCAGCATTTT
CASSATSNQPQHF
>TRBV29-1|TRBJ2-3|NA|NA
TGCAGCGTCTCAGCCGGAGTGGTGGATACGCAGTATTTT
CSVSAGVVDTQYF
>TRBV29-1|TRBJ2-1|NA|once
TGCAGCGTTGAGACGGGGAATCCCCTCTACAATGAGCAGTTCTTC
CSVETGNPLYNEQFF
>TRBV20-1|TRBJ2-1|NA|NA
TGCAGTGCTACCCGGATAGCGCCCCGACCTTTGCGTGAGCAGTTCTTC
CSATRIAPRPLREQFF
>TRBV9|TRBJ2-3|TRBD2|many
TGTGCCAGCAGCGTAGGAGCGGGAGGGCCGACAGATACGCAGTATTTT
CASSVGAGGPTDTQYF